One sample yielded the 19 T cell receptor beta chains listed below, sequenced in a study of blood T cell repertoires in COVID-19. Sequencing was performed with immunoSEQ multiplex PCR; in TCRdb, only in-frame clones are kept and a portion is missing. The sample lists roughly 41,000 clones; 70% to 90% were seen once. The source material was peripheral blood. The origin of the receptors is a man aged 55 to 70 with acute or convalescent COVID-19.

In regard to this clone: At one end, the junction sequence differs from germline, possibly due to a read error. The genes are TRBV4-1 and TRBJ2-1; unclear D gene. CDR3 length: 14 amino acids. Germline CDR1 reads MGHRA; CDR2 reads YSYEKL. In DNA form, the CDR3 reads TGCGCCAGCAGCCAAGATTTCCGCTACGATGAGCAGTTCTTC. Its protein product is CASSQDFRYDEQFF.

The chain recombines TRBV27 with TRBJ1-5, with D maybe TRBD1 (6 bases). This CDR3 spans 15 amino acids. Trimming removed 0 bases at V and 6 bases at J, with 12 bases between. Germline V gene data show CDR1 as MNHEY and CDR2 as SMNVEV (reference sequence). The CDR3 DNA reads as TGTGCCAGCAGTTTATCAAGGGGGACCGGTCAGCCCCAGCATTTT. The encoded protein is CASSLSRGTGQPQHF.

The rearrangement links TRBV30 to TRBJ1-5; D is unclear. From germline, CDR1 is GTSNPN and CDR2 SVGIG (reference sequence). The CDR3 has 14 amino acids. V lost 1 base and J 5 bases, leaving 12 bases between the germline ends. The CDR3 reads CAWSGVTMDQPQHF. As DNA, the CDR3 is TGTGCCTGGAGTGGGGTGACAATGGATCAGCCCCAGCATTTT.

This clone was seen more than once but under ten times. The genes are TRBV3-1 (or the pseudogene TRBV3-2) and TRBJ2-4; 7 nucleotides match TRBD1. Germline CDR1 is LGHDT and CDR2 is YNNKEL (reference sequence). This CDR3 is built from 12 residues. Trimming removed 3 bases from V and 9 bases from J; junction bases left unmatched: 2. The CDR3 DNA reads as TGTGCCAGCAGCCAGGGACAGCTCATTCAGTACTTC. Translation: CASSQGQLIQYF.

This clone showed up just a few times. The chain recombines TRBV23-1 with TRBJ2-5, with 8 bases lining up with TRBD2. TRBV23-1 is designated an ORF whose function remains uncertain. Trimming removed 8 bases from V and 1 base from J; junction bases left unmatched: 3. CDR3 length equals 13 residues. CDR3 DNA: TGCGCCAGCGCCCGGGGGGGCCAAGAGACCCAGTACTTC. Protein product: CASARGGQETQYF.

V is TRBV7-6 and J is TRBJ2-1; 8 positions agree with TRBD1. This CDR3 has 16 residues. V shed 4 bases and J 1 base; nucleotides not matched to a gene: 6. Germline lookup yields CDR1 SGHVS and CDR2 FNYEAQ. The CDR3 region has the DNA TGTGCCAGCAGCTCCCGACAGGGGAGGTCCTACAATGAGCAGTTCTTC. Its protein is CASSSRQGRSYNEQFF.

The V and J genes are TRBV4-3 and TRBJ2-7, with D possibly being TRBD2 (6 bases). The CDR3 runs to 15 residues. With 4 bases removed from V and 1 base from J, the gap between germline ends came to 14 bases. Looked up from germline, CDR1 is LGHNA and CDR2 is YSLEER. DNA for the CDR3: TGCGCCAGCAGCCCCTCCCCCGGGGGTTCCTACGAGCAGTACTTC. Translated: CASSPSPGGSYEQYF.

The chain uses TRBV12-5 and TRBJ2-3, with 13 bases lining up with TRBD2. Unmatched junction bases numbered 4, after V lost 0 bases and J lost 4 bases. The CDR3 totals 17 residues. Germline V CDR1 and CDR2: LGHNT, FRNRAP. Here the CDR3 DNA reads TGTGCTAGTGGTTTGGTAACTAGCGGGGGGGCTGCAGATACGCAGTATTTT. This gives the protein CASGLVTSGGAADTQYF.

The sample holds one count of this clone. The chain links TRBV5-8 to TRBJ2-7; 7 bases are shared with TRBD2. The germline V gene has CDR1 SGHTS and CDR2 YDEGEE. V trimming: 1 base; J trimming: 3 bases; junction bases outside the gene matches: 4. The CDR3 loop spans 14 amino acids. Here the CDR3 DNA reads TGTGCCAGCAGCTTGACGGGACTATTCTACGAGCAGTACTTC. Amino acid sequence: CASSLTGLFYEQYF.

The chain recombines TRBV9 with TRBJ1-2; 8 bases fit TRBD1. Germline assignment: CDR1 SGDLS and CDR2 YYNGEE. The junction had 8 bases not matched to a gene; V was cut back by 4 bases and J by 6 bases. The CDR3 spans 14 residues. CDR3 residues: CASSSSGTGDGYTF. In DNA form, the CDR3 reads TGTGCCAGCAGCTCAAGTGGGACAGGAGATGGCTACACCTTC.

This sequence joins TRBV11-3 and TRBJ2-1, with 10 bases fitting TRBD2. Germline V gene sequence: CDR1 SGHNT, CDR2 YENEEA. Losses at the gene ends were 3 bases for V and 4 bases for J; bases not matched to a gene: 6. This CDR3 contains 16 residues. The CDR3 DNA sequence: TGTGCCAGCAGCTTTTCTAGCGGGGGAACATACAATGAGCAGTTCTTC. Amino acids: CASSFSSGGTYNEQFF.

The chain employs TRBV3-1 (or the pseudogene TRBV3-2) and TRBJ1-2; the D gene is possibly TRBD1 (5 bases). Between the trimmed V and J ends, which lost 8 bases and 3 bases, there was a span of 10 bases. CDR3 length equals 12 residues. Germline lookup yields CDR1 LGHDT and CDR2 YNNKEL (reference sequence). In nucleotides, the CDR3 is TGTGCCAGCGGTGAGACAGACTATGGCTACACCTTC. It codes for CASGETDYGYTF.

The CDR3 region is CASSPGLILGELFF. CDR3 nucleotides: TGTGCCAGCAGCCCGGGACTGATACTTGGGGAGCTGTTTTTT. V and J are TRBV3-1 (or the pseudogene TRBV3-2) and TRBJ2-2; weak D call: TRBD2 (6 bases). V gave up 4 bases and J gave up 8 bases, with 14 bases separating them. The CDR3 runs to 14 residues. The germline V gene has CDR1 LGHDT and CDR2 YNNKEL (reference sequence).

V and J are TRBV7-2 and TRBJ2-3, with D perhaps TRBD2 (5 bases). V lost 2 bases to trimming and J lost 5 bases, with 8 bases between them. This CDR3 has 13 residues. Per germline, CDR1 SGHTA and CDR2 FQGNSA. The CDR3 DNA reads TGTGCCAGCAGCTTACCGACTATAGATACGCAGTATTTT. The encoded protein is CASSLPTIDTQYF.

The V and J genes are TRBV5-1 and TRBJ2-1, with D unclear. CDR3 length equals 14 residues. The germline gives CDR1 SGHRS, CDR2 YFSETQ. V lost 1 base and J 6 bases, leaving 11 bases between the germline ends. DNA of the CDR3: TGCGCCAGCAGCTTGACGGTCGCGTCCAATGAGCAGTTCTTC. Its translation: CASSLTVASNEQFF.

CDR3 in DNA: TGTGCCAGCAGCTCAGGGGTCCCGGACATGTCCCATCAAGGTCAGCCCCAGCATTTT. This gives the protein CASSSGVPDMSHQGQPQHF. The chain couples TRBV11-2 to TRBJ1-5, with D perhaps TRBD1 (6 bases). The CDR3 contains 19 residues. CDR1 and CDR2 from the germline V gene are SGHAT and FQNNGV. Trimming cost V 4 bases and J 6 bases, with 28 bases left between them.

The CDR3 nucleotides are TGCGCCAGCAGCTTGTCGAGCAATCAGCCCCAGCATTTT. It codes for CASSLSSNQPQHF. The chain carries TRBV5-1 and TRBJ1-5; D uncertain. The CDR3 has 13 amino acids. The V gene lost 1 base and the J gene lost 1 base, with 3 bases spanning the gap. Germline V CDR1 and CDR2: SGHRS, YFSETQ.

V gene TRBV27 combines with J gene TRBJ1-6; D call uncertain. Germline V CDR1 and CDR2: MNHEY, SMNVEV (reference sequence). The CDR3 extends over 12 amino acids. Between the trimmed V and J ends, which lost 7 bases and 6 bases, there was a span of 7 bases. Here the CDR3 DNA reads TGTGCCAGCACCAGCGTTAATTCACCCCTCCACTTT. Translated, it gives CASTSVNSPLHF.

The chain couples TRBV7-2 to TRBJ2-5; 7 nucleotides align to TRBD2. The CDR3 totals 13 residues. Trimming took 5 bases from V and 2 from J; bases not matched to a gene: 2. Germline assignment: CDR1 SGHTA and CDR2 FQGNSA. The CDR3 sequence: CASSPGGQETQYF. Written as DNA, the CDR3 is TGTGCCAGCAGCCCCGGGGGGCAAGAGACCCAGTACTTC.